This T cell receptor (beta chain) was obtained from a study of regulatory T cells in long-lasting Graves disease. Study results and limitations: Persistent Graves' patients had lower TCR diversity than newly diagnosed ones.

The authors built TCR beta libraries using iRepertoire HTBI primers and Arm-PCR of CDR3 regions. Original processing methods: Gene usage covered 62 TRBV and more than twelve TRBJ segments. TCRdb reprocessed the multiplex PCR reads via MiXCR and lists one record per CDR3 protein. V and J calls and clone size were set by TCRdb, not the authors. In the table there are roughly 430,000 distinct CDR3 sequences, approximately 22% of which are singletons. This CDR3 is 11 amino acids long. V gave up 4 bases and J gave up 7 bases, with 7 bases separating them. Germline V CDR1 and CDR2: GTSNPN, SVGIG (reference sequence). Comment on this clonotype: Its antigen is unidentified. With a much larger clone just one base away, this may be a read error.

This sample's time point: persistent/refractory GD, antithyroid drugs over 5 years with positive TRAb. From PBMCs, RNA was extracted and then used to make the TCR library. Diagnoses of Graves' disease were made by American Thyroid Association guidelines. The sample consisted of peripheral blood mononuclear cells (PBMCs), taken when the disease was refractory, from a patient treated with antithyroid drugs. This sequence joins TRBV30 and TRBJ2-2; D is possibly TRBD2 (5 bases). This sequence originates from a female donor with Graves disease. As DNA, the CDR3 is TGTGCCTGGAATGCGGGCGGGGAGCTGTTTTTT. This translates into CAWNAGGELFF.